The rows below give T cell receptor beta chains drawn from one sample of a study of blood T cell repertoires in COVID-19. TCRdb keeps only in-frame clones here, not all; method: immunoSEQ multiplex PCR. The sample has roughly 300,000 clones; 85% are singletons. Sequenced sample: peripheral blood. The receptors here all came from a human donor in a cohort sampled during active COVID-19. Both conserved end residues are part of each CDR3. Fields, in order: J gene, clone size, V gene, D gene, CDR3 protein, CDR3 DNA. The D gene is left open where the match is weak. Clone size appears in some rows only: once, few, many, or a class for an expanded clone.

TRBJ1-3	once	TRBV2	NA	CASRIDSGNTIYF	TGTGCCAGCAGGATAGACAGTGGAAACACCATATATTTT
TRBJ1-5	NA	TRBV21-1	NA	CASSPSPPGEVENQPQHF	TGTGCCAGCAGCCCTTCCCCCCCGGGGGAGGTCGAAAATCAGCCCCAGCATTTT
TRBJ2-2	NA	TRBV7-3	NA	CASSSRQAGELFF	TGTGCCAGCAGCTCCCGACAGGCCGGGGAGCTGTTTTTT
TRBJ2-1	NA	TRBV4-2	NA	CASSSRQASYNEQFF	TGTGCCAGCAGCTCACGACAGGCCTCCTACAATGAGCAGTTCTTC
TRBJ2-7	few	TRBV6-5	TRBD1	CASSYYQGVYEQYF	TGTGCCAGCAGTTACTATCAGGGGGTCTACGAGCAGTACTTC
TRBJ1-3	NA	TRBV7-8	NA	CASSLGSGQATGNTIYF	TGTGCCAGCAGCTTAGGATCAGGGCAGGCGACGGGAAACACCATATATTTT
TRBJ1-4	NA	TRBV6-5	NA	CASRQAGNNEKLFF	TGTGCCAGCCGACAGGCAGGGAATAATGAAAAACTGTTTTTT
TRBJ1-1	NA	TRBV3-1/TRBV3-2	NA	CASSQRETEAFF	TGTGCCAGCAGCCAGCGGGAGACTGAAGCTTTCTTT
TRBJ2-1	NA	TRBV5-1	NA	CASSAESGVRYNEQFF	TGCGCCAGCAGCGCCGAGTCGGGGGTACGATACAATGAGCAGTTCTTC
TRBJ2-7	few	TRBV7-3	TRBD2	CASSLHSGGSYEQYF	TGTGCCAGCAGCTTACATAGCGGGGGCTCCTACGAGCAGTACTTC
TRBJ2-7	few	TRBV24-1	TRBD1	CATSVQGFSEQYF	TGTGCCACCAGCGTACAGGGGTTCAGCGAGCAGTACTTC
TRBJ2-3	once	TRBV4-1	TRBD2	CASSQVLAGANSTDTQYF	TGCGCCAGCAGCCAAGTACTAGCGGGGGCTAATAGCACAGATACGCAGTATTTT
TRBJ1-2	NA	TRBV20-1	NA	CSASSVAGESNYGYTF	TGCAGTGCTAGTTCCGTTGCTGGGGAGAGCAACTATGGCTACACCTTC
TRBJ2-7	NA	TRBV7-2	NA	CASSLVGHEQYF	TGTGCCAGCAGCTTAGTTGGCCACGAGCAGTACTTC